This T cell receptor beta chain is from a study of blood T cell repertoires in COVID-19. In the study overall: T cells, B-cell-depleted T cells, or PBMCs supplied cDNA or gDNA.

The assay was immunoSEQ multiplex PCR, and TCRdb's table has in-frame clones only and misses some. This table has some 230,000 clones, 84% appearing once. V was cut by 3 bases and J by 2 bases, with 13 bases left in between. This CDR3 is built from 15 residues. Germline assignment: CDR1 LGHNA and CDR2 YNFKEQ. The genes are TRBV4-2 and TRBJ2-5; the D gene is possibly TRBD1 (5 bases). Sequences were obtained from peripheral blood. This receptor was obtained from an older woman who had recovered from COVID-19. The CDR3, as DNA: TGTGCCAGCAGCCAGGGCAGGGCGGATCAAGAGACCCAGTACTTC. Amino acid sequence: CASSQGRADQETQYF.